This T cell receptor (beta chain) was captured by sequencing in a study of PD-1 blockade in classical Hodgkin lymphoma. Study details: Treatment was intravenous nivolumab, 3 mg/kg every 2 weeks, until progression. Notes on the study in general: CD4+ TCR diversity, unlike CD8+, rose significantly by C4D1. Any patient who commenced nivolumab under 1 year after ASCT was excluded. Healthy donors were reported to have higher baseline TCR diversity than newly diagnosed patients.

About this clone itself: The antigen is not known.

Trimming took 5 bases from V and 2 from J, leaving 14 bases between them. Germline CDR1 is SGHTA and CDR2 is FQGTGA. The CDR3 is made up of 15 amino acids. The data were produced by immunoSEQ multiplex PCR, yet TCRdb's version contains in-frame clones alone and is incomplete. Seen here are roughly 40,000 clones, more than 75% observed once, and the top ten hold roughly 9%. Relapses following autologous stem cell transplantation were seen in all patients, with brentuximab vedotin exposure varying. The sequence derives from a human donor with classical Hodgkin lymphoma. The rearrangement links TRBV7-3 to TRBJ2-3, with D possibly being TRBD2 (5 bases). The material sequenced was peripheral blood mononuclear cells (PBMCs), taken at baseline. The CDR3 loop is CASSRVGADTDTQYF. The CDR3 DNA is TGTGCCAGCAGCCGAGTTGGAGCGGACACAGATACGCAGTATTTT.